A selection of T cell receptor beta chains follows, all from one sample in a study of post-analysis software for immune sequencing data. Using its own MiXCR run on the PCR reads, TCRdb lists one record per CDR3 protein. The sample holds about 800,000 distinct CDR3 sequences; roughly 29% are singletons and the top ten take under 0.7%. Sequenced: blood. All receptors come from a girl aged 10 to 17 with multiple sclerosis. Both conserved end residues are part of each CDR3. Each record gives: V gene, clone size, J gene, D gene, CDR3 DNA, CDR3 protein. The D gene is left open where the match is weak. A clone size is listed for some rows: how often the clone was seen (once, few, many), or a class if it is expanded.

v_call: TRBV29-1; clone_size: NA; j_call: TRBJ2-7; d_call: NA; cdr3_nt: TGCAGCGTAGGCAGAGATGGGGAGCAGTACTTC; cdr3_aa: CSVGRDGEQYF
v_call: TRBV11-2; clone_size: few; j_call: TRBJ2-1; d_call: NA; cdr3_nt: TGTGCCAGCAGCCCGATAATGGGGGCGGGGAATGAGCAGTTCTTC; cdr3_aa: CASSPIMGAGNEQFF
v_call: TRBV27; clone_size: NA; j_call: TRBJ1-4; d_call: NA; cdr3_nt: TGTGCCAGCAGTTTCGTCCTCAATGAAAAACTGTTTTTT; cdr3_aa: CASSFVLNEKLFF
v_call: TRBV24-1; clone_size: once; j_call: TRBJ2-1; d_call: NA; cdr3_nt: TGTGCCACCAGTGATACCAGTACGAATGAGCAGTTCTTC; cdr3_aa: CATSDTSTNEQFF
v_call: TRBV6-6; clone_size: NA; j_call: TRBJ2-3; d_call: NA; cdr3_nt: TGTGCCAGCAGTTACGACCTCTCAGATACGCAGTATTTT; cdr3_aa: CASSYDLSDTQYF
v_call: TRBV5-1; clone_size: NA; j_call: TRBJ2-5; d_call: NA; cdr3_nt: TGCGCCAGCAGCTTGACGGCGGGGAATCAAGTCGGGACCCAGTACTTC; cdr3_aa: CASSLTAGNQVGTQYF
v_call: TRBV5-1; clone_size: few; j_call: TRBJ2-2; d_call: NA; cdr3_nt: TGCGCCAGCAGCTGGAGAGATAACACCGGGGAGCTGTTTTTT; cdr3_aa: CASSWRDNTGELFF
v_call: TRBV27; clone_size: many; j_call: TRBJ1-6; d_call: NA; cdr3_nt: TGTGCCAGCAGTCCTCGCCAGGGCGCTGTCGGGCATAATTCACCCCTCCACTTT; cdr3_aa: CASSPRQGAVGHNSPLHF
v_call: TRBV7-2; clone_size: once; j_call: TRBJ2-2; d_call: TRBD2; cdr3_nt: TGTGCCGGCAGCCCCTCGGGACTAGCGGGAGTTGGCAGGGAGCTGTTTTTT; cdr3_aa: CAGSPSGLAGVGRELFF
v_call: TRBV2; clone_size: once; j_call: TRBJ1-1; d_call: NA; cdr3_nt: TGTGCCAGCAGGGCGACGGATGAAGCTTTCTTT; cdr3_aa: CASRATDEAFF
v_call: TRBV6-1; clone_size: NA; j_call: TRBJ2-2; d_call: NA; cdr3_nt: TGTGCCATGGTGGCTAACCACCACCTGAACACCGGGGAGCTGTTTTTT; cdr3_aa: CAMVANHHLNTGELFF
v_call: TRBV6-5; clone_size: few; j_call: TRBJ2-5; d_call: NA; cdr3_nt: TGTGCCAGCAGTTACTCGGGCCAGCCTCGGGCCCAGTACTTC; cdr3_aa: CASSYSGQPRAQYF
v_call: TRBV12-3/TRBV12-4; clone_size: once; j_call: TRBJ2-5; d_call: NA; cdr3_nt: TGTACCAGCAGTTTACAGGGGGGGGGTGAGACCCAGTACTTC; cdr3_aa: CTSSLQGGGETQYF
v_call: TRBV6-1; clone_size: few; j_call: TRBJ2-7; d_call: TRBD1; cdr3_nt: TGTGCCAGTCCCCGGGACAGACTCTACGAGCAGTACTTC; cdr3_aa: CASPRDRLYEQYF
v_call: TRBV7-9; clone_size: many; j_call: TRBJ2-5; d_call: NA; cdr3_nt: TGTGCCAGCCGGCGGCAAGAGACCCAGTACTTC; cdr3_aa: CASRRQETQYF
v_call: TRBV29-1; clone_size: once; j_call: TRBJ2-7; d_call: TRBD2; cdr3_nt: TGCAGCGTTACGACTAGCGGGAGTCTCAATGAGCAGTACTTC; cdr3_aa: CSVTTSGSLNEQYF
v_call: TRBV5-1; clone_size: few; j_call: TRBJ2-5; d_call: NA; cdr3_nt: TGCGCCAGCAGCTTGGACGGCGTTGGGACCCAGTACTTC; cdr3_aa: CASSLDGVGTQYF
v_call: TRBV7-9; clone_size: NA; j_call: TRBJ2-7; d_call: TRBD2; cdr3_nt: TGTGCCAGCAGCTCCGCCGGACTAGCGGGGAGGAGCTCCTACAATGAGCAGTACTTC; cdr3_aa: CASSSAGLAGRSSYNEQYF
v_call: TRBV5-1; clone_size: few; j_call: TRBJ2-1; d_call: TRBD2; cdr3_nt: TGCGCCAGCAGCGCCTACCGAGGGACTAGCGGGGGATCCAATGAGCAGTTCTTC; cdr3_aa: CASSAYRGTSGGSNEQFF
v_call: TRBV7-8; clone_size: NA; j_call: TRBJ2-3; d_call: TRBD1; cdr3_nt: TGTGCCAGCAGCCTCAGGACAGGGGGGGGGGCAGATACGCAGTATTTT; cdr3_aa: CASSLRTGGGADTQYF
v_call: TRBV29-1; clone_size: few; j_call: TRBJ2-3; d_call: TRBD2; cdr3_nt: TGCAGCGTACCGGGACTAGGAGGAGATACGCAGTATTTT; cdr3_aa: CSVPGLGGDTQYF
v_call: TRBV4-2; clone_size: few; j_call: TRBJ2-5; d_call: TRBD2; cdr3_nt: TGTGCCAGCAGCCACCCAACACCCGGGACTAGTAATCCTCCGGAGACCCAGTACTTC; cdr3_aa: CASSHPTPGTSNPPETQYF
v_call: TRBV7-2; clone_size: NA; j_call: TRBJ1-1; d_call: NA; cdr3_nt: TGTGCCAGCAGCTTCGGCAAGAACACTGAAGCTTTCTTT; cdr3_aa: CASSFGKNTEAFF
v_call: TRBV7-2; clone_size: NA; j_call: TRBJ2-1; d_call: NA; cdr3_nt: TGTGCCAGCAGCTTACGTCGGGGGGCCGCCTACAATGAGCAGTTCTTC; cdr3_aa: CASSLRRGAAYNEQFF
v_call: TRBV6-5; clone_size: few; j_call: TRBJ1-1; d_call: TRBD1; cdr3_nt: TGTGCCAGCAGTTACTCGATCGAGGCAGGGGGGCGGGCAGCTTTCTTT; cdr3_aa: CASSYSIEAGGRAAFF
v_call: TRBV20-1; clone_size: once; j_call: TRBJ2-1; d_call: NA; cdr3_nt: TGCAGTGCTAGTTTGGGCAGCAACAGTGAGCAGTTCTTC; cdr3_aa: CSASLGSNSEQFF
v_call: TRBV9; clone_size: few; j_call: TRBJ2-7; d_call: NA; cdr3_nt: TGTGCCAGCAGCGTAGCTCAAGGCTTACCCTACGAGCAGTACTTC; cdr3_aa: CASSVAQGLPYEQYF
v_call: TRBV5-8; clone_size: NA; j_call: TRBJ2-5; d_call: NA; cdr3_nt: TGTGCCAGCAGCTTTAGGGGACATGGATACAATGAGCAGTACTTC; cdr3_aa: CASSFRGHGYNEQYF
v_call: TRBV7-9; clone_size: few; j_call: TRBJ2-7; d_call: NA; cdr3_nt: TGTGCCAGCAGCTTAGGCCCCGATAATAAGTACTTC; cdr3_aa: CASSLGPDNKYF
v_call: TRBV28; clone_size: few; j_call: TRBJ1-3; d_call: NA; cdr3_nt: TGTGCCAGCAGCCCAGGAGGGAATGGAAACACCATATATTTT; cdr3_aa: CASSPGGNGNTIYF
v_call: TRBV4-1; clone_size: NA; j_call: TRBJ2-1; d_call: TRBD2; cdr3_nt: TGCGCCAGCAGCCGCTCGACTAGCGGGACCTACAATGAGCAGTTCTTC; cdr3_aa: CASSRSTSGTYNEQFF
v_call: TRBV29-1; clone_size: NA; j_call: TRBJ2-3; d_call: NA; cdr3_nt: TGCAGCGTTGATGCCAGTCAGGAGTGGACAGATACGCAGTATTTT; cdr3_aa: CSVDASQEWTDTQYF
v_call: TRBV6-4; clone_size: NA; j_call: TRBJ2-3; d_call: NA; cdr3_nt: TGTGCCAGCAGTGCGGGGGCCGAGGATACGCAGTATTTT; cdr3_aa: CASSAGAEDTQYF
v_call: TRBV10-3; clone_size: few; j_call: TRBJ2-7; d_call: TRBD2; cdr3_nt: TGTGCCATCAGTGGGGCGGGGGGGGAATGGTACGAGCAGTACTTC; cdr3_aa: CAISGAGGEWYEQYF
v_call: TRBV6-2/TRBV6-3; clone_size: few; j_call: TRBJ2-7; d_call: NA; cdr3_nt: TGTGCCAGCAACAAGGACAGTTTGGTATTCGGGCAGTACTTC; cdr3_aa: CASNKDSLVFGQYF
v_call: TRBV14; clone_size: NA; j_call: TRBJ2-1; d_call: NA; cdr3_nt: TGTGCCAGCAGCCAAGAGGGGGGCAGCGGGATATACAATGAGCAGTTCTTC; cdr3_aa: CASSQEGGSGIYNEQFF
v_call: TRBV5-1; clone_size: few; j_call: TRBJ1-6; d_call: NA; cdr3_nt: TGCGCCAGCAGCTTGGCCGGGCCGGCTAATTCACCCCTCCACTTT; cdr3_aa: CASSLAGPANSPLHF
v_call: TRBV7-8; clone_size: NA; j_call: TRBJ2-3; d_call: NA; cdr3_nt: TGTGCCAGCAGCTTCCCTCAGGAGGTAACAGGCGCTACTTCGTCTAGCACAGATACGCAGTATTTT; cdr3_aa: CASSFPQEVTGATSSSTDTQYF
v_call: TRBV20-1; clone_size: NA; j_call: TRBJ1-2; d_call: NA; cdr3_nt: TGCAGTGCTCCTCAGGGTCTAGGCTACACCTTC; cdr3_aa: CSAPQGLGYTF
v_call: TRBV6-5; clone_size: NA; j_call: TRBJ2-4; d_call: NA; cdr3_nt: TGTGCCAGCAGCCCCTCAGGGGCAGCCAAAAACATTCAGTACTTC; cdr3_aa: CASSPSGAAKNIQYF
v_call: TRBV29-1; clone_size: NA; j_call: TRBJ2-7; d_call: NA; cdr3_nt: TGCAGCGTTCTAGGGCTAGCGAGCCACGAGCAGTACTTC; cdr3_aa: CSVLGLASHEQYF
v_call: TRBV20-1; clone_size: NA; j_call: TRBJ2-7; d_call: NA; cdr3_nt: TGCAGTGCTAGCAAGGGCTCCTACGAGCAGTACTTC; cdr3_aa: CSASKGSYEQYF
v_call: TRBV6-2/TRBV6-3; clone_size: NA; j_call: TRBJ2-5; d_call: NA; cdr3_nt: TGTGCCAGCAGTTACTTGCAGGCGAGGGAAGAGACCCAGTACTTC; cdr3_aa: CASSYLQAREETQYF
v_call: TRBV19; clone_size: NA; j_call: TRBJ2-1; d_call: TRBD1; cdr3_nt: TGTGCCAGTACCACGACAGGGGGCCGATACAATGAGCAGTTCTTC; cdr3_aa: CASTTTGGRYNEQFF
v_call: TRBV3-1; clone_size: few; j_call: TRBJ1-1; d_call: TRBD1; cdr3_nt: TGTGCCAGCAGCCAAGCAGGGGGCTGGGACACTGAAGCTTTCTTT; cdr3_aa: CASSQAGGWDTEAFF
v_call: TRBV28; clone_size: few; j_call: TRBJ1-2; d_call: TRBD1; cdr3_nt: TGTGCCAGCAGTCTCACAGGGGACGTCTATGGCTACACCTTC; cdr3_aa: CASSLTGDVYGYTF
v_call: TRBV4-3; clone_size: NA; j_call: TRBJ1-2; d_call: NA; cdr3_nt: TGCGCCAGCAGCCGATGGGGCGATGGCCACACCTTC; cdr3_aa: CASSRWGDGHTF
v_call: TRBV28; clone_size: NA; j_call: TRBJ1-1; d_call: TRBD1; cdr3_nt: TGTGCCAGCAGCCTCCCCGACAGGGGACGGACTTTCTTT; cdr3_aa: CASSLPDRGRTFF
v_call: TRBV29-1; clone_size: many; j_call: TRBJ2-1; d_call: TRBD2; cdr3_nt: TGCAGCGTTGAAAGCGGGGGGGCGAATGAGCAGTTCTTC; cdr3_aa: CSVESGGANEQFF
v_call: TRBV5-1; clone_size: many; j_call: TRBJ2-5; d_call: NA; cdr3_nt: TGCGCCAGCAGCCCGGACCCCCAAGAGACCCAGTACTTC; cdr3_aa: CASSPDPQETQYF
v_call: TRBV5-1; clone_size: NA; j_call: TRBJ1-1; d_call: NA; cdr3_nt: TGCGCCAGCAGCCCCCTAGACGGCATAAACACTGAAGCTTTCTTT; cdr3_aa: CASSPLDGINTEAFF
v_call: TRBV6-2/TRBV6-3; clone_size: NA; j_call: TRBJ1-1; d_call: NA; cdr3_nt: TGTGCCAGCAGTCTACAGGTGACTGAAGCTTTCTTT; cdr3_aa: CASSLQVTEAFF
v_call: TRBV7-2; clone_size: NA; j_call: TRBJ2-1; d_call: TRBD1; cdr3_nt: TGTGCCAGCAGCTTATTGGGACAGGGGTTTAATGAGCAGTTCTTC; cdr3_aa: CASSLLGQGFNEQFF
v_call: TRBV7-2; clone_size: few; j_call: TRBJ2-3; d_call: TRBD1; cdr3_nt: TGTGCCAGCGTCCACGGACAGGGGGGTCGCACAGATACGCAGTATTTT; cdr3_aa: CASVHGQGGRTDTQYF
v_call: TRBV7-2; clone_size: NA; j_call: TRBJ1-1; d_call: NA; cdr3_nt: TGTGCCAGCAGCCCTCAAACAACTGAAGCTTTCTTT; cdr3_aa: CASSPQTTEAFF